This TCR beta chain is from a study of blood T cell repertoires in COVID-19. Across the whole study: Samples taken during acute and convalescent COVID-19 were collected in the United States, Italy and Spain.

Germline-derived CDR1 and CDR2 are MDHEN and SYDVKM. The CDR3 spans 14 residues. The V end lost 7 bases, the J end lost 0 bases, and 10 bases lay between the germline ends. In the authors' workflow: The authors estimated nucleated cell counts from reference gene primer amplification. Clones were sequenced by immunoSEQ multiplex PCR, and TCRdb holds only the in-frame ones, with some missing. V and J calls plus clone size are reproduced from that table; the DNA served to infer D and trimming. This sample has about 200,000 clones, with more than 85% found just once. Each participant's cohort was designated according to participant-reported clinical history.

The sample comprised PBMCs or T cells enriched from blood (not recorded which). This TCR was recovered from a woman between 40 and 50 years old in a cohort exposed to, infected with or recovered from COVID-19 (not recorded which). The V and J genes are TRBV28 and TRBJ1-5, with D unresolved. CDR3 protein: CASIWRVSNQPQHF. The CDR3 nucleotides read TGTGCCAGCATCTGGAGGGTTAGCAATCAGCCCCAGCATTTT.